This T cell receptor beta chain came from a study of T-cell memory formation after mild COVID-19. TCRdb processed the 5' RACE reads anew with MiXCR; each CDR3 protein has one entry. The data contain under 350,000 distinct CDR3 sequences, about 17% of them seen just once; the ten biggest clones take up 22%. V was clipped by 4 bases and J by 4 bases, with 17 bases between them. CDR3 length equals 16 residues. Per the germline V gene, CDR1 is LGHNA and CDR2 is YNFKEQ. This chain links TRBV4-2 with TRBJ1-5, with D possibly being TRBD1 (5 bases). The origin of this receptor is a man aged 18 to 35 who had mild COVID-19 (a few samples of this study predate the infection). Cell type and time point are not known. Sequencing was carried out using PBMCs or a T cell subset sorted from them (not recorded which). The CDR3: CASSLPGPAGNQPQHF. The DNA of the CDR3 is TGTGCCAGCAGCCTACCAGGGCCCGCTGGTAATCAGCCCCAGCATTTT.